Below are 31 T cell receptor beta chains sequenced from a single sample in a study of patients and donors after allogeneic stem cell transplantation. Each CDR3 protein gets one entry after TCRdb re-called the RT-PCR reads with MiXCR. Of about 160,000 distinct CDR3 sequences listed, more than 20% were seen once; the top ten hold 25% to 30%. Sequencing used blood, either unsorted or a sorted T cell fraction (not recorded which). These receptors originate from a human donor who was either an allogeneic HSCT recipient or a stem cell or donor lymphocyte infusion donor (not recorded which). It is not recorded whose cells these are; they may come from a transplant donor.

The chain has TRBV5-1 and TRBJ2-3; 8 bases are a match to TRBD2. V gave up 4 bases and J gave up 4 bases; unmatched junction bases: 5. Germline assignment: CDR1 SGHRS and CDR2 YFSETQ. This CDR3 is 14 amino acids long. CDR3 sequence reads: CASSIGLAPDTQYF. The CDR3 DNA is TGCGCCAGCAGCATAGGACTAGCACCAGATACGCAGTATTTT.

This clonotype has a handful of counts. The chain carries TRBV20-1 and TRBJ1-2, with D unresolved. The CDR3 totals 14 residues. Trimming removed 0 bases from V and 9 bases from J, with 17 bases in between. Germline V gene sequence: CDR1 DFQATT, CDR2 SNEGSKA (reference sequence). CDR3 coding DNA: TGCAGTGCTAGAGATCTGAGCATACGGGCTAGCTACACCTTC. Its translation is CSARDLSIRASYTF.

V usage is TRBV29-1 and J usage is TRBJ2-7; no firm D call. From germline, CDR1 is SQVTM and CDR2 ANQGSEA. V was clipped by 0 bases and J by 2 bases, with 5 bases between them. This CDR3 comprises 12 residues. Here the CDR3 reads CSVEDGTYEQYF. In nucleotides, the CDR3 is TGCAGCGTTGAAGACGGCACCTACGAGCAGTACTTC.

This rearrangement joins TRBV5-1 to TRBJ2-7, with 7 positions matching TRBD1. V shed 3 bases, J shed 3 bases, and the junction held 12 bases outside the gene matches. The germline V gene encodes CDR1 SGHRS and CDR2 YFSETQ. CDR3 length equals 16 residues. In nucleotides, the CDR3 is TGCGCCAGCAGCTCGGGACAGATCTCAATTAGCTACGAGCAGTACTTC. This sequence encodes CASSSGQISISYEQYF.

The V call is TRBV29-1, the J call TRBJ1-1; 7 bases align to TRBD1. The CDR3 extends over 15 amino acids. CDR1 and CDR2 from the germline V gene are SQVTM and ANQGSEA. V trimming: 1 base; J trimming: 1 base; junction bases outside the gene matches: 6. In nucleotides, the CDR3 is TGCAGCGTTGAAGGCCGGCAGGGGGGGAACACTGAAGCTTTCTTT. It specifies CSVEGRQGGNTEAFF. Full variable domain (missing parts from reference TRBV29-1 and TRBJ1-1): SAVISQKPSRDICQRGTSLTIQCQVDSQVTMMFWYRQQPGQSLTLIATANQGSEATYESGFVIDKFPISRPNLTFSTLTVSNMSPEDSSIYLCSVEGRQGGNTEAFFGQGTRLTVV.

This clonotype has a handful of counts. The chain has TRBV5-6 and TRBJ1-6; D unclear. V dropped 0 bases and J dropped 2 bases, with 21 bases sitting between them. Germline V gene sequence: CDR1 SGHDT, CDR2 YYEEEE. The CDR3 extends over 20 amino acids. The DNA of the CDR3 is TGTGCCAGCAGCTTGGCCCGGGTTCCCTTCAACGCTGCCTATAATTCACCCCTCCACTTT. Translation: CASSLARVPFNAAYNSPLHF. Full variable domain (outside the CDR3, taken from reference TRBV5-6 and TRBJ1-6): DAGVTQSPTHLIKTRGQQVTLRCSPKSGHDTVSWYQQALGQGPQFIFQYYEEEERQRGNFPDRFSGHQFPNYSSELNVNALLLGDSALYLCASSLARVPFNAAYNSPLHFGNGTRLTVT.

The V gene is TRBV28, the J gene TRBJ1-5; unclear D gene. CDR1 and CDR2 (germline): MDHEN, SYDVKM. V was trimmed by 7 bases and J by 1 base, leaving 17 bases between them. This CDR3 comprises 16 residues. Here the CDR3 DNA reads TGTGCCAGCAACCGGCGGAGTTATGGGAGCAATCAGCCCCAGCATTTT. This gives the protein CASNRRSYGSNQPQHF.

Only a few counts were recorded for this clonotype. The chain recombines TRBV4-3 with TRBJ2-1; 11 nucleotides match TRBD2. Germline assignment: CDR1 LGHNA and CDR2 YSLEER. The CDR3 totals 18 residues. Trimming took 3 bases from V and 8 from J; bases not matched to a gene: 15. The CDR3 DNA reads TGCGCCAGCAGCCAGACTTCGGGACTAGCGGACCTAGGGGATGAGCAGTTCTTC. The encoded protein is CASSQTSGLADLGDEQFF.

The V and J genes are TRBV14 and TRBJ2-7, with TRBD2 matching over 8 bases. V shed 3 bases and J 3 bases; nucleotides not matched to a gene: 7. The CDR3 contains 15 residues. Germline V gene sequence: CDR1 SGHDN, CDR2 FVKESK. The chain's CDR3 is CASSQSGTRLYEQYF. The CDR3 DNA follows: TGTGCCAGCAGCCAGTCCGGGACTAGACTCTACGAGCAGTACTTC.

V usage is TRBV15 and J usage is TRBJ1-3, with D maybe TRBD1 (6 bases). CDR1 LNHNV and CDR2 YYDKDF come from the germline V gene (reference sequence). V was pared by 11 bases and J by 4 bases, with 12 bases between. The CDR3 runs to 12 residues. CDR3 protein: CACRGRGNTIYF. The CDR3 DNA follows: TGTGCCTGCCGGGGGCGCGGAAACACCATATATTTT.

The chain couples TRBV7-8 to TRBJ1-1; weak D call: TRBD1 (5 bases). In germline, CDR1 is SGHVS, CDR2 FQNEAQ. The CDR3 spans 15 residues. V lost 4 bases, J lost 1 base, and 13 bases lay in between. Here the CDR3 DNA reads TGTGCCAGCAGCTACCGGGACTTCGAGAACACTGAAGCTTTCTTT. Residues: CASSYRDFENTEAFF.

The CDR3 loop is CASSQAGPLYEQYF. As DNA, the CDR3 is TGTGCCAGCAGCCAAGCCGGGCCCCTCTACGAGCAGTACTTC. The V gene is TRBV3-1, the J gene TRBJ2-7; D is uncertain. V shed 1 base and J shed 3 bases, with 10 bases lying between them. The length of the CDR3 is 14 residues. The germline V gene has CDR1 LGHDT and CDR2 YNNKEL (reference sequence).

This clonotype was counted between two and nine times. The chain is built from TRBV7-2 and TRBJ1-2, with a tentative D call TRBD1 (5 bases). V was trimmed by 5 bases and J by 1 base, leaving 11 bases between them. Germline V lookup: CDR1 SGHTA, CDR2 FQGNSA. This CDR3 has 14 amino acids. CDR3 residues: CASSTGRINYGYTF. CDR3 nucleotides: TGTGCCAGCAGCACGGGACGGATTAACTATGGCTACACCTTC. Filled out from reference TRBV7-2 and TRBJ1-2, the complete variable domain reads GAGVSQSPSNKVTEKGKDVELRCDPISGHTALYWYRQSLGQGLEFLIYFQGNSAPDKSGLPSDRFSAERTGGSVSTLTIQRTQQEDSAVYLCASSTGRINYGYTFGSGTRLTVV.

The chain recombines TRBV4-1 with TRBJ1-1; tentative D call: TRBD1 (6 bases). From germline, CDR1 is MGHRA and CDR2 YSYEKL. Trimming removed 4 bases from V and 0 bases from J, with 15 bases in between. The CDR3 covers 16 residues. The chain's CDR3 is CASSPGRGGLNTEAFF. CDR3 nucleotide sequence: TGCGCCAGCAGCCCGGGGAGGGGGGGACTGAACACTGAAGCTTTCTTT.

This chain joins TRBV5-1 and TRBJ1-1, with a tentative D call TRBD1 (6 bases). V lost 3 bases, J lost 10 bases, and 19 bases lay in between. The CDR3 consists of 14 residues. CDR1 and CDR2 from the germline V gene are SGHRS and YFSETQ. Written as DNA, the CDR3 is TGCGCCAGCAGCTACAATGGGGACACCGTTGCAGCTTTCTTT. Protein product: CASSYNGDTVAAFF. The complete variable domain, with remaining parts taken from reference TRBV5-1 and TRBJ1-1, reads KAGVTQTPRYLIKTRGQQVTLSCSPISGHRSVSWYQQTPGQGLQFLFEYFSETQRNKGNFPGRFSGRQFSNSRSEMNVSTLELGDSALYLCASSYNGDTVAAFFGQGTRLTVV.

This clonotype was counted only a few times. The rearrangement joins TRBV21-1 to TRBJ1-1; the table's D call TRBD1 went unverified against the DNA. TRBV21-1 represents a pseudogene. The CDR3 is 15 residues long. The CDR3: CASSKVTGWRTEAFF. CDR3 DNA sequence: TGTGCCAGCAGCAAAGTGACAGGATGGCGGACTGAAGCTTTCTTT.

The chain joins TRBV9 to TRBJ2-7; D uncertain. Trimming left V 0 bases short and J 4 bases short, with 8 bases between. Germline CDR1 is SGDLS and CDR2 is YYNGEE. This CDR3 has 13 amino acids. The CDR3 DNA reads as TGTGCCAGCAGCGTAGTTCGGTTTTACGAGCAGTACTTC. As protein: CASSVVRFYEQYF. Full variable domain (remainder filled in from reference TRBV9 and TRBJ2-7): DSGVTQTPKHLITATGQRVTLRCSPRSGDLSVYWYQQSLDQGLQFLIQYYNGEERAKGNILERFSAQQFPDLHSELNLSSLELGDSALYFCASSVVRFYEQYFGPGTRLTVT.

This clonotype showed up just a few times. The gene calls are TRBV3-1 and TRBJ2-7; 7 bases line up with TRBD2. Germline lookup yields CDR1 LGHDT and CDR2 YNNKEL (reference sequence). The CDR3 consists of 13 residues. V lost 4 bases and J lost 2; bases outside the gene matches: 2. CDR3 amino acids: CASSPSGPYEQYF. CDR3 DNA: TGTGCCAGCAGCCCTAGCGGCCCCTACGAGCAGTACTTC.

The sample holds a few counts of this clonotype. The rearrangement uses TRBV10-3 and TRBJ2-5, with 8 bases matching TRBD2. Germline values: CDR1 ENHRY, CDR2 SYGVKD. The CDR3 is 13 amino acids. The V segment lost 10 bases and the J segment 5 bases; nucleotides outside the gene matches: 9. This CDR3 is CATFRTGGETQYF. The CDR3 DNA reads TGTGCCACCTTTAGGACGGGGGGGGAGACCCAGTACTTC.

This clonotype was seen a handful of times. The J gene is TRBJ1-5, the V gene TRBV10-3; TRBD1 is a possible D gene (5 bases). Trimming removed 3 bases from V and 3 bases from J, with 9 bases in between. The CDR3 runs 14 residues. Germline V gene data show CDR1 as ENHRY and CDR2 as SYGVKD. CDR3 sequence: CAISDAGTNQPQHF. CDR3 DNA: TGTGCCATCAGTGATGCCGGGACCAATCAGCCCCAGCATTTT.

The rearrangement uses TRBV7-6 and TRBJ2-5; D ambiguous. The CDR3 has 16 amino acids. V was trimmed by 2 bases and J by 2 bases, leaving 15 bases between them. Germline assignment: CDR1 SGHVS and CDR2 FNYEAQ. This chain's CDR3 is CASSLSSGRYQETQYF. The CDR3 DNA is TGTGCCAGCAGCTTAAGTTCGGGCCGATATCAAGAGACCCAGTACTTC.

The genes are TRBV5-1 and TRBJ2-7, with D unresolved. The CDR3 is 14 residues long. The germline CDR1 and CDR2 sequences are SGHRS and YFSETQ. The germline V and J ends were trimmed by 2 bases and 2 bases, with 11 bases remaining between them. CDR3 in DNA: TGCGCCAGCAGCTTCGGCCAAGAACCCTACGAGCAGTACTTC. Protein sequence: CASSFGQEPYEQYF.

The rearrangement uses TRBV6-6 and TRBJ1-1; weak D call: TRBD1 (5 bases). CDR3 length: 14 amino acids. The germline V gene has CDR1 MNHNY and CDR2 SVGAGI (reference sequence). Trimming stripped 6 bases from V and 3 bases from J, with 14 bases between. As DNA, the CDR3 is TGTGCCAGCAGCCGCCGCCCGGGGGACACTGAAGCTTTCTTT. Translating it yields CASSRRPGDTEAFF.

The chain carries TRBV20-1 and TRBJ2-1, with 11 bases that match TRBD1. V dropped 6 bases and J dropped 9; count of bases not matched to a gene: 4. Looked up from germline, CDR1 is DFQATT and CDR2 is SNEGSKA (reference sequence). The CDR3 spans 12 residues. The DNA of the CDR3 is TGCAGTGCCGGACAGGGGGCTGGTGAGCAGTTCTTC. Encoded protein: CSAGQGAGEQFF.

CDR3 in amino acids: CASSRRGGAGQPQHF. The CDR3 coding sequence is TGTGCCAGCAGCCGCCGGGGGGGGGCTGGTCAGCCCCAGCATTTT. The chain couples TRBV12-3 or TRBV12-4 to TRBJ1-5, with TRBD1 as a possible D gene (6 bases). Trimming removed 6 bases from V and 6 bases from J, with 18 bases in between. This CDR3 is 15 amino acids long.

The V gene is TRBV20-1, the J gene TRBJ2-1, with D unresolved. The CDR3 contains 13 residues. Germline V gene lookup returns CDR1 DFQATT and CDR2 SNEGSKA (reference sequence). With 1 base removed from V and 6 bases from J, the gap between germline ends came to 10 bases. The CDR3 DNA reads TGCAGTGCTAGAGTTGGGCTAACCAATGAGCAGTTCTTC. Its protein is CSARVGLTNEQFF.

The chain employs TRBV5-1 and TRBJ1-1, with D maybe TRBD1 (6 bases). The CDR3 spans 14 residues. The germline CDR1 and CDR2 sequences are SGHRS and YFSETQ. V was trimmed by 4 bases and J by 1 base, leaving 11 bases between them. The DNA for the CDR3 is TGCGCCAGCAGCCCGTCACAGGGGAACACTGAAGCTTTCTTT. It translates to CASSPSQGNTEAFF.

This clonotype came up many times. V gene TRBV19 combines with J gene TRBJ1-5; D gene uncertain. Deletions cut 5 bases from V and 0 bases from J, with 20 bases between. This CDR3 comprises 18 residues. CDR1 is LNHDA and CDR2 is SQIVND in the germline V gene (reference sequence). For the CDR3, the DNA is TGTGCCAGTAGTCGTCAGGCGCCGACACTAGATAGCAATCAGCCCCAGCATTTT. It translates to CASSRQAPTLDSNQPQHF.

This rearrangement joins TRBV3-1 to TRBJ2-1, with 7 bases aligning to TRBD2. This CDR3 has 13 residues. The J segment lost 10 bases and the V segment lost 8 bases, leaving 11 bases of the junction unmatched. The V gene's germline CDR1 is LGHDT and CDR2 YNNKEL (reference sequence). CDR3 sequence: CASSPGREGEQFF. The CDR3 DNA is TGTGCCAGCTCCCCGGGGAGGGAAGGAGAGCAGTTCTTC.

This clonotype has a count of ten or more. The gene calls are TRBV6-5 and TRBJ1-5; D not resolved. This CDR3 is built from 13 residues. Trimming took off 2 bases at V and 5 bases at J, with 7 bases between the two ends. Germline V gives CDR1 MNHEY, CDR2 SVGAGI. CDR3 amino acids: CASSYAEDQPQHF. Written as DNA, the CDR3 is TGTGCCAGCAGTTACGCAGAAGATCAGCCCCAGCATTTT.

The genes are TRBV12-3 or TRBV12-4 and TRBJ2-7, with a possible D match to TRBD1 (5 bases). The CDR3 sequence is 14 residues long. Trimming cost V 5 bases and J 3 bases, with 14 bases left between them. The DNA of the CDR3 is TGTGCCAGCAGTCCTGCAGGACATATCTACGAGCAGTACTTC. Amino acids: CASSPAGHIYEQYF.